This TCR beta chain comes out of a study of vaccination effects on CD4 cells after COVID-19. Overall study results and limits: Pronounced clonal contraction occurred in clones induced by infection and by vaccine late after vaccination.

The sample holds one count of this clone. Its antigen is still unknown. Following 10 days of culture, CD4+ T cells were isolated. Two doses of BNT162b2 or mRNA-1273 vaccine were administered to participants. V was shortened by 4 bases and J by 8 bases, with 14 bases between the two germline ends. The CDR3 has 14 residues. Germline lookup yields CDR1 MGHRA and CDR2 YSYEKL. Sequencing used immunoSEQ multiplex PCR; TCRdb keeps in-frame clones, though not all of them. The top ten hold about 2.5% of the sample, which has about 66,000 clones, less than 85% seen once. This sequence originates from a human donor who received a COVID-19 vaccine. The source was CD4+ T cells from PBMCs cultured without peptide, collected after COVID-19 vaccination. The rearrangement links TRBV4-1 to TRBJ1-4; possibly TRBD1 for D (5 bases). CDR3 loop: CASSPVGVYEKLFF. The CDR3 DNA reads TGCGCCAGCAGCCCCGTAGGGGTCTACGAAAAACTGTTTTTT.